The T cell receptor beta chain described here comes from a study of T cell responses to AZD1222 COVID-19 vaccine. For the study at large: Pooling of second doses given at about 4 or about 12 weeks was done.

With respect to this clone: No antigen is known for it.

The CDR3 contains 15 residues. From germline, CDR1 is LGHDT and CDR2 YNNKEL (reference sequence). V lost 4 bases to trimming and J lost 3 bases, with 15 bases between them. The table came from immunoSEQ multiplex PCR; TCRdb's copy has only in-frame clones and leaves some out. In the table there are 130,000 to 150,000 clones, 90% to 95% of which are singletons. Overall study findings and caveats: The repertoires were collected only after the peak T cell response. Females outnumbered males among donors, who were mostly white British; clonal diversity was possibly underestimated. Spike-specific TCR breadth and depth were elevated following two AZD1222 doses.

This TCR was sampled from an adult in good health. The chain couples TRBV3-1 (or the pseudogene TRBV3-2) to TRBJ1-1; D gene uncertain. The material sequenced was peripheral blood, taken on day 0 of AZD1222 vaccination. CDR3: CASSPIYTAHTEAFF. Written as DNA, the CDR3 is TGTGCCAGCAGCCCCATTTATACGGCTCACACTGAAGCTTTCTTT.